The T cell receptor (beta chain) described here comes from a study of blood T cells in healthy people across ages. General observations from the study: The authors considered diversity estimates from one million T cells to be underestimates.

The second PCR ran roughly 7 to 12 cycles with a sample-barcoded 5' primer and J-beta primers. Unique molecular identifiers of 12 random nucleotides labeled each cDNA. All samples yielded 3 million or more CDR3-containing paired-end reads. TCRdb analysed the 5' RACE reads with MiXCR anew, one entry per CDR3 protein. Altogether some 640,000 distinct CDR3 sequences are present, roughly 31% being singletons, with the ten largest covering 15% to 18%. In regard to this clonotype: Its target is not known. The junction and the germline gene differ at one end; a read error may be behind it.

Specimen: blood. The source is a woman of 80 years or more in good health.

As DNA, the CDR3 is TGTGCCAGCAGCTTAGGTGTCCGGGGTGCTAATGAAAAACGGTTTTTT. Encoded protein: CASSLGVRGANEKRFF. V gene TRBV7-2 combines with J gene TRBJ1-4; no clear D gene. Looked up from germline, CDR1 is SGHTA and CDR2 is FQGNSA. This CDR3 comprises 16 residues. Filled out from reference TRBV7-2 and TRBJ1-4, the complete variable domain reads GAGVSQSPSNKVTEKGKDVELRCDPISGHTALYWYRQSLGQGLEFLIYFQGNSAPDKSGLPSDRFSAERTGGSVSTLTIQRTQQEDSAVYLCASSLGVRGANEKRFFGSGTQLSVL.